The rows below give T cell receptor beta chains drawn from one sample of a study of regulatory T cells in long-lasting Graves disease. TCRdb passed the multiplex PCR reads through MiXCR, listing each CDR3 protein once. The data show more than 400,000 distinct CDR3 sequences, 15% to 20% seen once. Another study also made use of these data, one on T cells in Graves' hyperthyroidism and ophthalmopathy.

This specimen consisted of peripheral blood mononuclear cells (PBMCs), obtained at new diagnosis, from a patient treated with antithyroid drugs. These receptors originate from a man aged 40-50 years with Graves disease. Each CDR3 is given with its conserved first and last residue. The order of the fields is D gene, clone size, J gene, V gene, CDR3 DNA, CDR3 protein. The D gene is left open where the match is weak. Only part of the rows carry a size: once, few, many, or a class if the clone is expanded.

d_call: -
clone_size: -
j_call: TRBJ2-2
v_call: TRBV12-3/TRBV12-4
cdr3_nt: TGTGCCAGCAGTGTTTCGGGTATCCGGGAGCTGTTTTTT
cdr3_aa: CASSVSGIRELFF

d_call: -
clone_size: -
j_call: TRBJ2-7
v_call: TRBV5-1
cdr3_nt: TGCGCCAGCAGCTTAATGTGGGGGGACTACGAGCAGTACTTC
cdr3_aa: CASSLMWGDYEQYF

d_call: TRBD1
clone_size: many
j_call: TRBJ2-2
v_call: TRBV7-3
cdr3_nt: TGTGCCAGCAGCTTACAACAGGGGGCAAACGGGGAGCTGTTTTTT
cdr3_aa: CASSLQQGANGELFF

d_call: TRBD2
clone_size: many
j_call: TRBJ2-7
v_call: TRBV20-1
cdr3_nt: TGCAGTGCTAGTCGGGGTGGGGGGAGCGGGGAGACCTACGAGCAGTACTTC
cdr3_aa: CSASRGGGSGETYEQYF

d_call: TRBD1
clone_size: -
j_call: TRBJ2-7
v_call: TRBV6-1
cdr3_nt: TGTGCCAGCATGGGGTCGGGACAGGGGGCGAGGGAGCAGTACTTC
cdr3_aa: CASMGSGQGAREQYF

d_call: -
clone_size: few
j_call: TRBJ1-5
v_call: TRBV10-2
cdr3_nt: TGCGCCAGCAGTGAGAGCTTTAATCAGCCCCAGCATTTT
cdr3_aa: CASSESFNQPQHF

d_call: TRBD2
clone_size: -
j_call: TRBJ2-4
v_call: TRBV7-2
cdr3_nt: TGTGCCAGCAGCCTAGCGGGAGGAGGGGACATTCAGTACTTC
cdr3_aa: CASSLAGGGDIQYF

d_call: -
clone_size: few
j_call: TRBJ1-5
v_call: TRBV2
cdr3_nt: TGTGCCAGCAGTGAGGGTCGGAATCAGCCCCAGCATTTT
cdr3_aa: CASSEGRNQPQHF

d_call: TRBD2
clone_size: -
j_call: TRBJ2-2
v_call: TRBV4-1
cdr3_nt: TGCGCCAGCAGCCAAGACGCGGGTCTAAGCGGGAGGGCCGGGGAGCTGTTTTTT
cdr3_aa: CASSQDAGLSGRAGELFF

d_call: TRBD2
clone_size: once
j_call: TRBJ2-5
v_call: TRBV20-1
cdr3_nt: TGCAGTGCTAGATTAAGGCTAGCGGAACTGGGTAAACAAGAGACCCAGTACTTC
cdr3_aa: CSARLRLAELGKQETQYF

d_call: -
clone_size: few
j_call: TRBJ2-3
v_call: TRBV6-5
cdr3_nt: TGTGCCAGCAGTTATGGTACAGATACGCAGTATTTT
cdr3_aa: CASSYGTDTQYF

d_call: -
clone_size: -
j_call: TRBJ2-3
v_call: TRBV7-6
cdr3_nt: TGTGCCGTCGGGCTACACCTCACAGATACGCAGTATTTT
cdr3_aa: CAVGLHLTDTQYF

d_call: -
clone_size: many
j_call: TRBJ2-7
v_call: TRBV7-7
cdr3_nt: TGTGCTAGCAGCCAAAACTACGACAGTTACGAGCAGTACTTC
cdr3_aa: CASSQNYDSYEQYF

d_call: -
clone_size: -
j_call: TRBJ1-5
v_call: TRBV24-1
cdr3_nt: TGTGCCACCAGTGATGCGTGGAATCAGCCCCAGCATTTT
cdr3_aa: CATSDAWNQPQHF

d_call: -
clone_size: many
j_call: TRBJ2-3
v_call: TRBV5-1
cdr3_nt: TGCGCCAGCGGCTTCGGGACCACAGATACGCAGTATTTT
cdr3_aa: CASGFGTTDTQYF

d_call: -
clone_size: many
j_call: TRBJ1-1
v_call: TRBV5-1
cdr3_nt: TGTGCCAGCAGCTTAGCTGGGACACAAGCTAGCTGGACTGAAGCTTTCTTT
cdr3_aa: CASSLAGTQASWTEAFF

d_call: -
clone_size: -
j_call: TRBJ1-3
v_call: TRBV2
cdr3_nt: TGTGCCAGCAGTACCGGACTACCCAACACCATATATTTT
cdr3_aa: CASSTGLPNTIYF

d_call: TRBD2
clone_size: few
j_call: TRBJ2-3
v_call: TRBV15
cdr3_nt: TGTGCCACCAGCCCTAGACTAGCGGGATACACAGATACGCAGTATTTT
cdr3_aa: CATSPRLAGYTDTQYF

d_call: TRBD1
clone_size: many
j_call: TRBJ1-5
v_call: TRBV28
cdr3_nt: TGTGCCAGCGCACCCCGGGACAGGGAATACAATGGCAATCAGCCCCAGCATTTT
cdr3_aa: CASAPRDREYNGNQPQHF

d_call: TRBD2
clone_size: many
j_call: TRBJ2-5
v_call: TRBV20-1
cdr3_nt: TGCAGTGTCTCCGGGACTAGCGGGAGGGCCTGGGAGACCCAGTACTTC
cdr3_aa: CSVSGTSGRAWETQYF

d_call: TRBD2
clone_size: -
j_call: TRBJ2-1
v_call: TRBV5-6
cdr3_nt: TGTGCCAGCAGCTTGGCCCTGGGGCTCGCTAGCGGGAGAGGAGGATGGAATGAGCAGTTCTTC
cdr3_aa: CASSLALGLASGRGGWNEQFF

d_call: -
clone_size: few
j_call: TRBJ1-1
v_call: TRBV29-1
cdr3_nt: TGCAGCGTCGTTGGTTCCCGCGCTGAAGCTTTCTTT
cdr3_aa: CSVVGSRAEAFF

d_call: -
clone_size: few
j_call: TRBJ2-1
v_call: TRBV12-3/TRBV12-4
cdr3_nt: TGTGCCAGCACTCCCGGGGAGGTCTTAGGAAGTGGCAATGAGCAGTTCTTC
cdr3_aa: CASTPGEVLGSGNEQFF

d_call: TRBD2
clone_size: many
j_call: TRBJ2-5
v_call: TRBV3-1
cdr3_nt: TGTGCCAGCAGCCCCGGACTAGCGGGAGGTTTCCAAGAGACCCAGTACTTC
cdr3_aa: CASSPGLAGGFQETQYF

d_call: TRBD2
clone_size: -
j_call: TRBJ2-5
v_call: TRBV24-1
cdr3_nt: TGTGCCACCAGTCCGGGACTAGCGGGAGTCTTTGGGGAGACCCAGTACTTC
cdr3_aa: CATSPGLAGVFGETQYF

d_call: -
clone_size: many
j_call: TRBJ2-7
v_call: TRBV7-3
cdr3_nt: TGTGCCAGCAGCTTAATGGTAGGGTGGGAGAAGTACTACGAGCAGTACTTC
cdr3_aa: CASSLMVGWEKYYEQYF

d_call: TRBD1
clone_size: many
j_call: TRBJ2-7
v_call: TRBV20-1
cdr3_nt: TGCAGTGCTAGCGAGGGACAGGTGGACGAGCAGTACTTC
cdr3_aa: CSASEGQVDEQYF

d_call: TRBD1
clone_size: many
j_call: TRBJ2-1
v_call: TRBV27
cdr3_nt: TGTGCCAGCAGATCAGGGGGTATCAATGAGCAGTTCTTC
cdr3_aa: CASRSGGINEQFF

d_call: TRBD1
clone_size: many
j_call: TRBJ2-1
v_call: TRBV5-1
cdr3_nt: TGCGCCAGCAGCGCCGACCGACAGGGGTTGCCTAACAATGAGCAGTTCTTC
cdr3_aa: CASSADRQGLPNNEQFF

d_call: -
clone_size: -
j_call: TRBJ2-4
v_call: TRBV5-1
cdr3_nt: TGCGCCAGCAGCTTGGGGACGGAGCTAGCCAAAAACATTCAGTACTTC
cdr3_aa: CASSLGTELAKNIQYF

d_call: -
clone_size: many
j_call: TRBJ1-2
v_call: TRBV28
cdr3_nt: TGTGCCAGCAGCCTAGGACACGCAGCTAACTATGGCTACACCTTC
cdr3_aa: CASSLGHAANYGYTF

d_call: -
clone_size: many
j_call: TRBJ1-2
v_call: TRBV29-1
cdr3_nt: TGCAGCGTTGAAGATCCCGGGCGGGGTGGCTACACCTTC
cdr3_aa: CSVEDPGRGGYTF

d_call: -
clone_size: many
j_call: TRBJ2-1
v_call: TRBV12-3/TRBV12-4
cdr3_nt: TGTGCCAGCAGGAAAAGGGTCGACCTCACAGGGAACTCCTACAATGAGCAGTTCTTC
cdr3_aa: CASRKRVDLTGNSYNEQFF

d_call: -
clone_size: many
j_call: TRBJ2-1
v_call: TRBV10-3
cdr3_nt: TGTGCCATCGGGGGATCCTACAATGAGCAGTTCTTC
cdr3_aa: CAIGGSYNEQFF

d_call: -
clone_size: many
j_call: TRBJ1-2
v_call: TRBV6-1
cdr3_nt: TGTGCCAGCAGACCCTCAACTAACTATGGCTACACCTTC
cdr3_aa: CASRPSTNYGYTF

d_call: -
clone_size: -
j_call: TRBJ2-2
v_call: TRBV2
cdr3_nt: TGTGCCAGCAGGCACAACATAGCCGGGGAGCTGTTTTTT
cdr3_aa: CASRHNIAGELFF

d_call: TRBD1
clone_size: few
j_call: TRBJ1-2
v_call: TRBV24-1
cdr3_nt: TGTGCCACCAGTGATTCACACAGGGGGAATGGCTACACCTTC
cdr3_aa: CATSDSHRGNGYTF

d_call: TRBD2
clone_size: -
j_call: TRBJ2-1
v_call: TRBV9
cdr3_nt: TGTGCCAGCAGCGTTTCAGCGGGAGTTCCTAATGAGCAGTTCTTC
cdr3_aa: CASSVSAGVPNEQFF

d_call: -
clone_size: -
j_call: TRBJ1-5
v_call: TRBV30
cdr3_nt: TGTGCCTGGAGTGGAGGCCTCAATCAGCCCCAGCATTTT
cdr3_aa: CAWSGGLNQPQHF

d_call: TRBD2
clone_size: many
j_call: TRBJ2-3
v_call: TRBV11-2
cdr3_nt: TGTGCCAGCAGCTTACGTACTAGCGGAGCGGGGGCACGGGCCACAGATACGCAGTATTTT
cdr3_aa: CASSLRTSGAGARATDTQYF

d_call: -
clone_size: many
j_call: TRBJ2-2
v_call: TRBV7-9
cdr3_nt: TGTGCCAGCAGCTTAGATGGCACCGGGGAGCTGTTTTTT
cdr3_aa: CASSLDGTGELFF

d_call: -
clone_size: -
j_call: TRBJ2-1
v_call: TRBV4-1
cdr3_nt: TGCGCCAGCAGCCATCCGGGACTGGGGGGCAATGAGCAGTTCTTC
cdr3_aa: CASSHPGLGGNEQFF

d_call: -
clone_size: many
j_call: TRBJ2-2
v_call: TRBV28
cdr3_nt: TGTGCCAGCAGTTTAGTGGGGACACGGGCCGGGGAGCTGTTTTTT
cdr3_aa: CASSLVGTRAGELFF

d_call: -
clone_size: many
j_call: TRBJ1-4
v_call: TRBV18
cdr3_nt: TGTGCCAGCTCACCAGCCACTATTGAAAAACTGTTTTTT
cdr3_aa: CASSPATIEKLFF

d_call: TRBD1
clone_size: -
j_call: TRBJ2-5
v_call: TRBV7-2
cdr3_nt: TGTGCCAGCAGCCCTCACTGGACAGGGCAAGAGACCCAGTACTTC
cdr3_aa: CASSPHWTGQETQYF

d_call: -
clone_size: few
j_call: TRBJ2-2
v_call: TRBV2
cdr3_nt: TGTGCCAGCAATGTGTATTTGGTCGGGGAGCTGTTTTTT
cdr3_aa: CASNVYLVGELFF

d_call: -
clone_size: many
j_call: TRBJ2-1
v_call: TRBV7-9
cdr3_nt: TGTGCCAGCAGCTTAAGTCTGGCGGGCAATGAGCAGTTCTTC
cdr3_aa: CASSLSLAGNEQFF

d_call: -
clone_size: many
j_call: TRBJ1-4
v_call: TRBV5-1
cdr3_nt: TGCGCCAGCAGCCTGGGGCGGGCTAATGAAAAACTGTTTTTT
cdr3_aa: CASSLGRANEKLFF

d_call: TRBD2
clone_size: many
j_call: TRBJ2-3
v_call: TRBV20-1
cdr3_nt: TGCAGTGTACGGACTAGCGGGAGGGCCAAGGATACGCAGTATTTT
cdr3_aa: CSVRTSGRAKDTQYF

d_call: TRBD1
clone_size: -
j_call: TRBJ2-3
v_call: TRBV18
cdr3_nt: TGTGCCAGCTCACCCCTACCGACAGGGGCAGATACGCAGTATTTT
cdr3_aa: CASSPLPTGADTQYF

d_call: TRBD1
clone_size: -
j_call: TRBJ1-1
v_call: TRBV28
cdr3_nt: TGTGCCAGCAGTCCGGACAGGGGGTCGAAAACTGAAGCTTTCTTT
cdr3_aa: CASSPDRGSKTEAFF

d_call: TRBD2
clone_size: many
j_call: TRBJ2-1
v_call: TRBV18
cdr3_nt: TGTGCCAGCTCGCAGACTAGCGGGAGCGGCAATGAGCAGTTCTTC
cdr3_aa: CASSQTSGSGNEQFF

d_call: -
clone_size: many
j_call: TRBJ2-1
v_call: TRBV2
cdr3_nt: TGTGCCAGCAGGTCAAACGGTGAGCAGTTCTTC
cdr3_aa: CASRSNGEQFF

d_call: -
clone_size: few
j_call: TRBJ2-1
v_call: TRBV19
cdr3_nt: TGTGCCAGTAGTAGTCCTCACGGGACCCAAGCGGTTGATGAGCAGTTCTTC
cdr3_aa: CASSSPHGTQAVDEQFF

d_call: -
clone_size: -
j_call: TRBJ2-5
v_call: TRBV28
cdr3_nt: TGTGCCAGCAGTTTGTTGCTAAGGGGTGGGGAGACCCAGTACTTC
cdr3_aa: CASSLLLRGGETQYF

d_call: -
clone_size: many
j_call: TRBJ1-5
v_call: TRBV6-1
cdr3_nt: TGTGCCAGCAGCTCCACGAGCCAGCCCCAGCATTTT
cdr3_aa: CASSSTSQPQHF

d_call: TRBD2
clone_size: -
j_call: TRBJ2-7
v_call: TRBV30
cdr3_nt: TGTGCCTGGATTCCAGGGACTAGCGGCGAATACGCCTACGAGCAGTACTTC
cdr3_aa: CAWIPGTSGEYAYEQYF